A selection of T cell receptor beta chains follows, all from one sample in a study of Graves' ophthalmopathy and Graves' hyperthyroidism. Using its own MiXCR run on the multiplex PCR reads, TCRdb lists one record per CDR3 protein. This sample has around 340,000 distinct CDR3 sequences; under 20% occur once, and the top ten carry 9% to 15%. Sequencing was performed on peripheral blood. The receptor source for this set is an adult man with Graves' ophthalmopathy. Both conserved end residues are part of each CDR3. A D gene is named only where the DNA matches it firmly. Size tells how often a clone was seen (once, few, many) or the class of an expanded clone, and some rows leave it out.

v_call: TRBV14; d_call: TRBD1; clone_size: many; j_call: TRBJ1-1; cdr3_nt: TGTGCCAGCAGCACCCGACGACAGGGGAGGCCTGAAGCTTTCTTT; cdr3_aa: CASSTRRQGRPEAFF
v_call: TRBV6-5; d_call: .; clone_size: many; j_call: TRBJ1-1; cdr3_nt: TGTGCCAGCAGTTGGGGCGGACTGAACACTGAAGCTTTCTTT; cdr3_aa: CASSWGGLNTEAFF
v_call: TRBV7-8; d_call: .; clone_size: .; j_call: TRBJ2-7; cdr3_nt: TGTGCCAGCAGCTTAGGAGCCCGGGGCCCCTACGAGCAGTACTTC; cdr3_aa: CASSLGARGPYEQYF
v_call: TRBV5-1; d_call: TRBD2; clone_size: many; j_call: TRBJ2-5; cdr3_nt: TGCGCCAGCAGCTCTAAGACTAGCGGGGGGGAGACCCAGTACTTC; cdr3_aa: CASSSKTSGGETQYF
v_call: TRBV28; d_call: TRBD1; clone_size: many; j_call: TRBJ1-2; cdr3_nt: TGTGCCAGCGGGGCAAGGGACAGAAACTATGGCTACACCTTC; cdr3_aa: CASGARDRNYGYTF
v_call: TRBV30; d_call: TRBD1; clone_size: .; j_call: TRBJ1-3; cdr3_nt: TGTGCCTGGATTTCCGGGACAGGGGATGCAAACACCATATATTTT; cdr3_aa: CAWISGTGDANTIYF
v_call: TRBV6-2/TRBV6-3; d_call: .; clone_size: many; j_call: TRBJ2-2; cdr3_nt: TGTGCCAGAAGAGCTTTCCAGAACACCGGGGAGCTGTTTTTT; cdr3_aa: CARRAFQNTGELFF
v_call: TRBV11-3; d_call: .; clone_size: many; j_call: TRBJ1-3; cdr3_nt: TGTGCCAGCAGCCCAGACAGGGGAAACACCATATATTTT; cdr3_aa: CASSPDRGNTIYF
v_call: TRBV28; d_call: .; clone_size: many; j_call: TRBJ2-7; cdr3_nt: TGTGCCAGCAGTAGTGGCACGAAGGGGTCCTACGAGCAGTACTTC; cdr3_aa: CASSSGTKGSYEQYF
v_call: TRBV12-3/TRBV12-4; d_call: .; clone_size: many; j_call: TRBJ2-2; cdr3_nt: TGTGCCAGCAGTCCGACTAGTGACACCGGGGAGCTGTTTTTT; cdr3_aa: CASSPTSDTGELFF
v_call: TRBV2; d_call: .; clone_size: many; j_call: TRBJ2-2; cdr3_nt: TGTGCCAGCAGGGGATACACTAGCCGCTACACCGGGGAGCTGTTTTTT; cdr3_aa: CASRGYTSRYTGELFF
v_call: TRBV7-2; d_call: .; clone_size: many; j_call: TRBJ2-7; cdr3_nt: TGTGCCAGCAGCTTAGAAGTCACCTCGCACGAGCAGTACTTC; cdr3_aa: CASSLEVTSHEQYF
v_call: TRBV20-1; d_call: .; clone_size: many; j_call: TRBJ2-5; cdr3_nt: TGCAACCCGGTGGCAAGCCAAGAGACCCAGTACTTC; cdr3_aa: CNPVASQETQYF
v_call: TRBV6-1; d_call: TRBD2; clone_size: .; j_call: TRBJ2-5; cdr3_nt: TGTGCCAGCAGTGGTAGCGGGGGGGCTGTAGAGACCCAGTACTTC; cdr3_aa: CASSGSGGAVETQYF
v_call: TRBV30; d_call: .; clone_size: many; j_call: TRBJ1-1; cdr3_nt: TGTGCCTGGAGTCCACAGATGGGCGCTTTCTTT; cdr3_aa: CAWSPQMGAFF
v_call: TRBV12-3/TRBV12-4; d_call: .; clone_size: many; j_call: TRBJ1-5; cdr3_nt: TGTGCCAGCAGCCCTAGTCCTCGGTATTCGGGCAATCAGCCCCAGCATTTT; cdr3_aa: CASSPSPRYSGNQPQHF
v_call: TRBV6-2/TRBV6-3; d_call: .; clone_size: many; j_call: TRBJ1-5; cdr3_nt: TGTGCCAGCAGCCCAAGGAGGCAGGGGCTATGGCAGCCCCAGCATTTT; cdr3_aa: CASSPRRQGLWQPQHF
v_call: TRBV4-3; d_call: .; clone_size: many; j_call: TRBJ2-5; cdr3_nt: TGCGCCAGCAGCCAAGATCTAACGGATGGGGGGAACCAGTACTTC; cdr3_aa: CASSQDLTDGGNQYF
v_call: TRBV11-1; d_call: .; clone_size: many; j_call: TRBJ1-3; cdr3_nt: TGTGCCAGCAGCCCGCAGGGCTACCTCTCTGGAAACACCATATATTTT; cdr3_aa: CASSPQGYLSGNTIYF
v_call: TRBV20-1; d_call: .; clone_size: .; j_call: TRBJ1-5; cdr3_nt: TGCAGTGCTAGTCGCGGGGGCAATCAGCCCCAGCATTTT; cdr3_aa: CSASRGGNQPQHF
v_call: TRBV28; d_call: TRBD1; clone_size: many; j_call: TRBJ2-2; cdr3_nt: TGTGCCAGCAGTCACCGGGACAGGGGTGCCTCGGGCACCGGGGAGCTGTTTTTT; cdr3_aa: CASSHRDRGASGTGELFF
v_call: TRBV12-3/TRBV12-4; d_call: .; clone_size: many; j_call: TRBJ2-7; cdr3_nt: TGTGCCAGCAGTTTTGACACCTACTCCTACGAGCAGTACTTC; cdr3_aa: CASSFDTYSYEQYF
v_call: TRBV30; d_call: .; clone_size: many; j_call: TRBJ1-1; cdr3_nt: TGTGCCTGGAGCGCAAGTACAGGGAGAAGGACTGAAGCTTTCTTT; cdr3_aa: CAWSASTGRRTEAFF
v_call: TRBV6-1; d_call: .; clone_size: .; j_call: TRBJ1-2; cdr3_nt: TGTGCCAGCAGTGAGACCGGGACGGGGGGCTATGGCTACACCTTC; cdr3_aa: CASSETGTGGYGYTF
v_call: TRBV28; d_call: TRBD2; clone_size: many; j_call: TRBJ2-5; cdr3_nt: TGTGCCAGCAGCGCCAGCGGGGGTAAAGAGACCCAGTACTTC; cdr3_aa: CASSASGGKETQYF
v_call: TRBV12-3/TRBV12-4; d_call: .; clone_size: .; j_call: TRBJ1-3; cdr3_nt: TGTGCCAGCAGTTTATTTGGAAACACCATATATTTT; cdr3_aa: CASSLFGNTIYF
v_call: TRBV6-1; d_call: TRBD1; clone_size: .; j_call: TRBJ1-3; cdr3_nt: TGTGCCAGCAGTGGGACTGCCGGGACAGGGGGCGGAAACACCATATATTTT; cdr3_aa: CASSGTAGTGGGNTIYF
v_call: TRBV11-2; d_call: .; clone_size: many; j_call: TRBJ2-5; cdr3_nt: TGTGCCAGCAGCTTAGTAGGGCAGAGCCAAGAGACCCAGTACTTC; cdr3_aa: CASSLVGQSQETQYF
v_call: TRBV2; d_call: .; clone_size: many; j_call: TRBJ1-5; cdr3_nt: TGTGCCAGCAACCCTGGGAGCTATCAGCCCCAGCATTTT; cdr3_aa: CASNPGSYQPQHF
v_call: TRBV28; d_call: .; clone_size: many; j_call: TRBJ2-7; cdr3_nt: TGTGCCAGCAGGTCGGGCCAGAGCTCCTACGAGCAGTACTTC; cdr3_aa: CASRSGQSSYEQYF
v_call: TRBV6-1; d_call: .; clone_size: .; j_call: TRBJ1-2; cdr3_nt: TGTGCCAGCAGTCTCACTTATCGGGCCACGAACTATGGCTACACCTTC; cdr3_aa: CASSLTYRATNYGYTF
v_call: TRBV28; d_call: .; clone_size: .; j_call: TRBJ1-2; cdr3_nt: TGTGCCAGCAGTCCCCCCGGGCCCTCCCTCCCCGGCTACACCTTC; cdr3_aa: CASSPPGPSLPGYTF
v_call: TRBV18; d_call: TRBD1; clone_size: many; j_call: TRBJ2-7; cdr3_nt: TGTGCCAGCTCAATGACAGGGGCGGATTGGGCCGAGCAGTACTTC; cdr3_aa: CASSMTGADWAEQYF
v_call: TRBV12-3/TRBV12-4; d_call: .; clone_size: many; j_call: TRBJ1-3; cdr3_nt: TGTGCCAGCAGCTATATTGGGACAACCTCTGGAAACACCATATATTTT; cdr3_aa: CASSYIGTTSGNTIYF
v_call: TRBV30; d_call: .; clone_size: many; j_call: TRBJ1-5; cdr3_nt: TGTGCCTGGAGAACAGGGCACAATCAGCCCCAGCATTTT; cdr3_aa: CAWRTGHNQPQHF
v_call: TRBV12-3/TRBV12-4; d_call: .; clone_size: many; j_call: TRBJ1-5; cdr3_nt: TGTGCCAGCAGTTTGAGTCTAAATAGCAATCAGCCCCAGCATTTT; cdr3_aa: CASSLSLNSNQPQHF
v_call: TRBV6-5; d_call: .; clone_size: .; j_call: TRBJ1-1; cdr3_nt: TGTGCCAGCAGTTACAGAGGGATGACTGAAGCTTTCTTT; cdr3_aa: CASSYRGMTEAFF
v_call: TRBV6-2/TRBV6-3; d_call: TRBD1; clone_size: many; j_call: TRBJ2-7; cdr3_nt: TGTGCCAGCAGTTCCCACAGGGGGCTCAACGAGCAGTACTTC; cdr3_aa: CASSSHRGLNEQYF
v_call: TRBV6-5; d_call: TRBD1; clone_size: many; j_call: TRBJ1-2; cdr3_nt: TGTGCCAGCAGTTACAATAACCCCGGACAGGGGGCGGATGGCTACACCTTC; cdr3_aa: CASSYNNPGQGADGYTF
v_call: TRBV15; d_call: TRBD1; clone_size: many; j_call: TRBJ1-1; cdr3_nt: TGTGCCACAGCTAGGGACAGGGTTATGAACACTGAAGCTTTCTTT; cdr3_aa: CATARDRVMNTEAFF
v_call: TRBV29-1; d_call: .; clone_size: many; j_call: TRBJ1-3; cdr3_nt: TGCAGCGTTGCCGACAACTCTGGAAACACCATATATTTT; cdr3_aa: CSVADNSGNTIYF
v_call: TRBV20-1; d_call: .; clone_size: many; j_call: TRBJ2-7; cdr3_nt: TGCAGTGCAACTGGGGGCGACCCACCAAGGAAAGAGCAGTACTTC; cdr3_aa: CSATGGDPPRKEQYF
v_call: TRBV6-1; d_call: TRBD1; clone_size: many; j_call: TRBJ1-1; cdr3_nt: TGTGCCAGCAGTGTGGACAGGTTGAACACTGAAGCTTTCTTT; cdr3_aa: CASSVDRLNTEAFF
v_call: TRBV20-1; d_call: TRBD1; clone_size: many; j_call: TRBJ2-7; cdr3_nt: TGCAGTGCTCAAGGGGGCGTTGTACGCGAGCAGTACTTC; cdr3_aa: CSAQGGVVREQYF
v_call: TRBV7-9; d_call: TRBD1; clone_size: many; j_call: TRBJ1-1; cdr3_nt: TGTGCCAGCAGTATAGGGACAGGGGGTGAAGCTTTCTTT; cdr3_aa: CASSIGTGGEAFF